This TCR beta chain appears in the sequencing data of a study of T cell clones after liver transplantation. Turning to the study itself: TCRbeta sequencing after a pre-transplant mixed lymphocyte reaction identified graft-donor-reactive clones, later tracked in post-transplant blood.

Study conclusions and caveats: Rather than being deleted, graft donor-reactive T cells may have moved into the graft.

Here immunoSEQ multiplex PCR was the method, and the copy in TCRdb shows in-frame clones only, minus some. This sample has some 80,000 clones, with about 82% found just once. About this clone itself: The antigen is not known.

This receptor was identified in a human patient who received a liver transplant. Some T cells may be graft donor cells. Sequenced material: CD4+ T cells from blood, taken approximately 45 months after liver transplant.

This CDR3 reads CASSKRRTDTQYF. CDR3 nucleotides: TGTGCCAGTAGTAAGAGAAGGACAGATACGCAGTATTTT. V is TRBV19 and J is TRBJ2-3; D remains unclear. Germline assignment: CDR1 LNHDA and CDR2 SQIVND (reference sequence). V was shortened by 4 bases and J by 3 bases, with 8 bases between the two germline ends. The CDR3 length is 13 residues. Full variable domain (outside the CDR3, taken from reference TRBV19 and TRBJ2-3): DGGITQSPKYLFRKEGQNVTLSCEQNLNHDAMYWYRQDPGQGLRLIYYSQIVNDFQKGDIAEGYSVSREKKESFPLTVTSAQKNPTAFYLCASSKRRTDTQYFGPGTRLTVL.